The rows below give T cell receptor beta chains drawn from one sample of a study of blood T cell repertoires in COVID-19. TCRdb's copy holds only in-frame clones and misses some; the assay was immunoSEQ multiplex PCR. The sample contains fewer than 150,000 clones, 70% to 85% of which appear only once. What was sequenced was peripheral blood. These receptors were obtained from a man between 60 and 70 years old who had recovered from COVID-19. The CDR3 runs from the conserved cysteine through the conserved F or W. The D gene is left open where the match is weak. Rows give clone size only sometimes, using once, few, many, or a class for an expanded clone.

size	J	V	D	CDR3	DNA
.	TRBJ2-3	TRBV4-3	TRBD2	CASSPELADLGQYF	TGCGCCAGCAGCCCGGAACTAGCGGACCTAGGACAGTATTTT
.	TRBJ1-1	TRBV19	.	CASSTGVEISEAFF	TGTGCCAGTAGTACAGGGGTTGAAATAAGTGAAGCTTTCTTT
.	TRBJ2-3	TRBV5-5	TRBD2	CASSYRLAGYTNTQYF	TGTGCCAGCAGTTACCGACTAGCGGGATACACGAATACGCAGTATTTT
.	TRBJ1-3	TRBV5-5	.	CASSAWGSGDTIYF	TGTGCCAGCAGCGCGTGGGGGTCGGGGGACACCATATATTTT
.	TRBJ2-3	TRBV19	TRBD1	CASKATGDWDTQYF	TGTGCCAGTAAAGCGACAGGGGATTGGGATACGCAGTATTTT
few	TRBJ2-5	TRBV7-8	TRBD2	CASSLAKAGVVEETQYF	TGTGCCAGCAGCTTAGCGAAGGCGGGAGTGGTAGAAGAGACCCAGTACTTC
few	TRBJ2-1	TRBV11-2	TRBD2	CASSVRGAGGQQFF	TGTGCCAGCAGCGTGAGGGGGGCGGGGGGGCAGCAGTTCTTC
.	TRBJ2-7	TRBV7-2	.	CASSFAQVSYEQYF	TGTGCCAGCAGCTTTGCACAGGTCTCCTACGAGCAGTACTTC
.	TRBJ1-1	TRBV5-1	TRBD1	CASSLNGQGANTEAFF	TGCGCCAGCAGCTTGAACGGACAGGGAGCGAACACTGAAGCTTTCTTT
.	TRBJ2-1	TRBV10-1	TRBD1	CASSEFRDRYLSSYNEQFF	TGCGCCAGCAGTGAGTTCCGGGACAGGTACCTGAGCTCCTACAATGAGCAGTTCTTC
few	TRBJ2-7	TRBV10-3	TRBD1	CAIRRTGSSYEQYF	TGTGCCATCAGGCGGACAGGGAGTTCCTACGAGCAGTACTTC
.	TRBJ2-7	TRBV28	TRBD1	CASSLWGQGSEQYF	TGTGCCAGCAGTTTATGGGGACAGGGGAGCGAGCAGTACTTC
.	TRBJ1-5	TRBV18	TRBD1	CASSTSGTGVGQPQHF	TGTGCCAGCTCAACATCCGGGACAGGGGTTGGTCAGCCCCAGCATTTT
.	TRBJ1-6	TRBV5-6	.	CASSLEQGRSPLHF	TGTGCCAGCAGCTTGGAACAGGGAAGGTCACCCCTCCACTTT
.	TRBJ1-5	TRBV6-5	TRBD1	CASRGQGENQPQHF	TGTGCCAGCAGGGGACAGGGGGAGAATCAGCCCCAGCATTTT
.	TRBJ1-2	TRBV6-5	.	CASSPVLGGYTF	TGTGCCAGCAGTCCTGTTCTCGGGGGCTACACCTTC
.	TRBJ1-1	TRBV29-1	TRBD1	CSAGQGAREAFF	TGCAGCGCAGGACAGGGGGCGCGGGAAGCTTTCTTT
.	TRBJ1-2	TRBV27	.	CASSLSLRVGYGYTF	TGTGCCAGCAGTTTATCGTTGAGGGTCGGGTATGGCTACACCTTC
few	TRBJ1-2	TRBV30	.	CALGGTPQRNYGYTF	TGTGCCTTGGGCGGGACACCGCAGCGGAACTATGGCTACACCTTC
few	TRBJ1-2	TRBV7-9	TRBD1	CASSSGRKGQSTTNYGYTF	TGTGCCAGCAGCTCCGGAAGGAAGGGACAGAGCACCACTAACTATGGCTACACCTTC
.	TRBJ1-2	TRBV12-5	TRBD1	CASGHGQGGGYTF	TGTGCTAGTGGACACGGACAGGGTGGTGGCTACACCTTC
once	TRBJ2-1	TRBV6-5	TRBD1	CASSYRDRGQGEQFF	TGTGCCAGCAGCTACCGGGACAGGGGTCAAGGTGAGCAGTTCTTC
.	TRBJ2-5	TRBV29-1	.	CSVAVGGNKETQYF	TGCAGCGTTGCGGTCGGCGGGAACAAAGAGACCCAGTACTTC
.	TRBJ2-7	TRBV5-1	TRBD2	CASSLELAGGLNEQYF	TGCGCCAGCAGCTTGGAACTAGCGGGGGGGCTTAACGAGCAGTACTTC
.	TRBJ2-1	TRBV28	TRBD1	CASDTGGRGRYNEQFF	TGTGCCAGCGACACAGGGGGCCGGGGGAGATACAATGAGCAGTTCTTC
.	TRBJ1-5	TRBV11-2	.	CASSGAGFGQPQHF	TGTGCCAGCAGCGGGGCGGGGTTCGGTCAGCCCCAGCATTTT
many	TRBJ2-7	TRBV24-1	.	CATSAGSSYEQYF	TGTGCCACCAGTGCGGGGAGCTCCTACGAGCAGTACTTC
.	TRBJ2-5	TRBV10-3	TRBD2	CAIRRTSGGPETQYF	TGTGCCATCAGACGGACTAGCGGGGGGCCTGAGACCCAGTACTTC
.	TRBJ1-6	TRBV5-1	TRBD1	CASSFGTGGNSPLHF	TGCGCCAGCAGCTTCGGGACAGGGGGCAATTCACCCCTCCACTTT
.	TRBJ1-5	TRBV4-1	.	CASSQDGRSNQPQHF	TGCGCCAGCAGCCAAGACGGCAGGTCCAATCAGCCCCAGCATTTT
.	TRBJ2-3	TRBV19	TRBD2	CASSEGGGVYTQYF	TGTGCCAGTAGTGAAGGCGGGGGAGTCTATACGCAGTATTTT
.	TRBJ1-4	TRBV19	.	CASTARMSNEKLFF	TGTGCCAGTACCGCGCGGATGTCTAATGAAAAACTGTTTTTT
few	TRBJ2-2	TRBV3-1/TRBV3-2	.	CASSQGHSGELFF	TGTGCCAGCAGCCAAGGGCATTCCGGGGAGCTGTTTTTT
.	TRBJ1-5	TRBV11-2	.	CASSLDDRNSNQPQHF	TGTGCCAGCAGCTTAGATGACAGGAATAGCAATCAGCCCCAGCATTTT
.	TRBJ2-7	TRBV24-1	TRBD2	CATRRTSGRKADYEQYF	TGTGCCACCAGGAGGACTAGCGGGAGGAAGGCGGACTACGAGCAGTACTTC
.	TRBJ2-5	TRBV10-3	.	CAISDTNSQETQYF	TGTGCCATCAGTGACACTAACTCCCAAGAGACCCAGTACTTC
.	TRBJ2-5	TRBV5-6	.	CASSYFGTLVQETQYF	TGTGCCAGCAGCTATTTCGGGACACTCGTTCAAGAGACCCAGTACTTC
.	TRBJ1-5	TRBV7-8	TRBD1	CASRKGQDNQPQHF	TGTGCCAGCAGAAAGGGACAGGACAATCAGCCCCAGCATTTT
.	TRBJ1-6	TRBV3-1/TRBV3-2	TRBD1	CASSQGSGGRSPLHF	TGTGCCAGCAGCCAAGGTTCAGGGGGCAGATCACCCCTCCACTTT
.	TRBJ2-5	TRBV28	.	CASSSPGEGQETQYF	TGTGCCAGCAGCTCCCCGGGGGAAGGACAAGAGACCCAGTACTTC
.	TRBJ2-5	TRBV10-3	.	CAISGGRTAHSTTGTYQETQYF	TGTGCCATCAGTGGAGGCCGAACTGCTCACTCCACGACAGGTACTTACCAAGAGACCCAGTACTTC
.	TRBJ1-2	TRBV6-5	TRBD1	CASSYGTGDGGYGYTF	TGTGCCAGCAGTTACGGGACAGGGGACGGAGGCTATGGCTACACCTTC
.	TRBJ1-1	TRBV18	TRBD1	CASSPSAGGRNTEAFF	TGTGCCAGCTCACCCTCGGCAGGGGGCAGAAACACTGAAGCTTTCTTT